These T cell receptor beta chains were read from a single sample in a study of PD-L1 blockade in urothelial cancer. Repertoires were generated with immunoSEQ multiplex PCR, while TCRdb's copy carries only in-frame clones and drops some. The sample contains 45,000 to 60,000 clones, 84% of which appear only once. The sequencing here drew on PBMCs, taken around atezolizumab (anti-PD-L1) treatment. Every receptor here comes from a man between 40 and 49 years old with urothelial cancer. Both conserved end residues are part of each CDR3. D genes are given only for firm matches. The listing skips clone size in some rows; elsewhere it reads once, few, many or a size class.

14	TRBV5-1	TRBD1	TRBJ2-1	.	CASSPQTGENEQFF	TGCGCCAGCAGCCCTCAGACAGGGGAAAATGAGCAGTTCTTC
16	TRBV2	TRBD2	TRBJ2-5	.	CASSDRTSGRGETQYF	TGTGCCAGCAGTGATAGGACTAGCGGGAGGGGGGAGACCCAGTACTTC
15	TRBV18	TRBD1	TRBJ1-5	.	CASSPGQGTNQPQHF	TGTGCCAGCTCCCCTGGACAGGGCACCAATCAGCCCCAGCATTTT
13	TRBV27	.	TRBJ2-5	.	CASSQQRQETQYF	TGTGCCAGCAGTCAACAGAGACAAGAGACCCAGTACTTC
17	TRBV19	TRBD2	TRBJ2-3	.	CASSQYLAGGPADTQYF	TGTGCCAGTAGCCAGTATCTAGCGGGAGGGCCGGCAGATACGCAGTATTTT
15	TRBV9	TRBD2	TRBJ2-1	.	CASSPRLAGVNEQFF	TGTGCCAGCAGCCCACGACTAGCGGGAGTCAATGAGCAGTTCTTC
11	TRBV2	.	TRBJ1-2	.	CASNRAGGYTF	TGTGCCAGCAACAGGGCAGGTGGCTACACCTTC
16	TRBV18	.	TRBJ1-1	.	CASSPRPWERNTEAFF	TGTGCCAGCTCACCTAGACCCTGGGAGAGGAACACTGAAGCTTTCTTT
13	TRBV6-1	.	TRBJ1-1	.	CASSERGMGEAFF	TGTGCCAGCAGTGAAAGAGGGATGGGCGAAGCTTTCTTT
12	TRBV25-1	.	TRBJ2-7	.	CASSQGPYEQYF	TGTGCCAGCTCTCAGGGGCCCTACGAGCAGTACTTC
16	TRBV6-6	TRBD1	TRBJ1-1	.	CASRPHQGASGTEAFF	TGTGCCAGCAGGCCTCATCAGGGGGCGAGTGGCACTGAAGCTTTCTTT
18	TRBV4-3	.	TRBJ2-4	few	CASSQELKAAGAKNIQYF	TGCGCCAGCAGCCAAGAGCTCAAGGCGGCGGGAGCCAAAAACATTCAGTACTTC
15	TRBV10-1	TRBD1	TRBJ2-2	.	CASSDPDREAGELFF	TGCGCCAGCAGTGACCCGGACAGGGAGGCCGGGGAGCTGTTTTTT
14	TRBV5-1	.	TRBJ1-1	.	CASSLSALNTEAFF	TGCGCCAGCAGCTTGTCAGCGCTGAACACTGAAGCTTTCTTT
15	TRBV2	.	TRBJ2-1	.	CASSDWSGSYNEQFF	TGTGCCAGCAGTGATTGGAGTGGCTCCTACAATGAGCAGTTCTTC
14	TRBV27	TRBD1	TRBJ1-2	.	CASSNGDRGDGYTF	TGTGCCAGCAGTAATGGGGACAGGGGTGATGGCTACACCTTC
17	TRBV5-4	TRBD2	TRBJ2-1	.	CASSSHAPRGLFNEQFF	TGTGCCAGCAGTTCTCATGCCCCACGGGGACTATTCAATGAGCAGTTCTTC
10	TRBV20-1	.	TRBJ1-1	.	CSARYREAFF	TGCAGTGCTAGATACAGGGAAGCTTTCTTT
13	TRBV27	TRBD1	TRBJ2-5	once	CASRSGGQETQYF	TGTGCCAGCAGATCAGGGGGACAAGAGACCCAGTACTTC
16	TRBV7-9	.	TRBJ2-2	.	CASSSTGTVNTGELFF	TGTGCCAGCAGCTCCACCGGGACTGTGAACACCGGGGAGCTGTTTTTT
12	TRBV6-6	.	TRBJ2-2	.	CAIGLYTGELFF	TGTGCCATCGGACTGTACACCGGGGAGCTGTTTTTT
13	TRBV6-1	.	TRBJ1-2	once	CASSFQANYGYTF	TGTGCCAGCAGTTTCCAGGCTAACTATGGCTACACCTTC